The rows below give T cell receptor beta chains drawn from one sample of a study of blood T cell repertoires in COVID-19. TCRdb's copy holds only in-frame clones and misses some; the assay was immunoSEQ multiplex PCR. The sample includes about 22,000 clones, about 92% of them seen just once. Source material: peripheral blood. All receptors come from a man aged 65-85 years with acute or convalescent COVID-19. Each CDR3 is given with its conserved first and last residue. Fields, in order: V gene, J gene, clone size, D gene, CDR3 protein, CDR3 DNA. D genes are given only for firm matches. Only some rows state a clone size, as once, few, many or a class for expanded clones.

v_call: TRBV3-1/TRBV3-2; j_call: TRBJ2-2; clone_size: -; d_call: TRBD1; cdr3_aa: CASSRRTGGLFNTGELFF; cdr3_nt: TGTGCCAGCAGCCGAAGGACAGGGGGCTTGTTTAACACCGGGGAGCTGTTTTTT
v_call: TRBV19; j_call: TRBJ1-2; clone_size: -; d_call: TRBD1; cdr3_aa: CASSVGQGTTYGYTF; cdr3_nt: TGTGCCAGTAGTGTCGGACAGGGCACGACCTATGGCTACACCTTC
v_call: TRBV29-1; j_call: TRBJ1-5; clone_size: -; d_call: -; cdr3_aa: CSASPGLNQPQHF; cdr3_nt: TGCAGCGCCTCACCGGGACTCAATCAGCCCCAGCATTTT
v_call: TRBV3-1/TRBV3-2; j_call: TRBJ2-1; clone_size: once; d_call: -; cdr3_aa: CASSQARGQFF; cdr3_nt: TGTGCCAGCAGCCAAGCGCGGGGCCAGTTCTTC
v_call: TRBV27; j_call: TRBJ2-4; clone_size: few; d_call: TRBD1; cdr3_aa: CASTERGGTGINIQYF; cdr3_nt: TGTGCCAGCACTGAACGGGGTGGGACAGGGATAAACATTCAGTACTTC
v_call: TRBV5-1; j_call: TRBJ1-1; clone_size: -; d_call: TRBD1; cdr3_aa: CASSFGTGASNTEAFF; cdr3_nt: TGCGCCAGCAGCTTCGGGACAGGGGCTTCGAACACTGAAGCTTTCTTT
v_call: TRBV11-1; j_call: TRBJ2-7; clone_size: -; d_call: TRBD1; cdr3_aa: CASSPPPGTVPYEQYF; cdr3_nt: TGTGCCAGCAGTCCGCCTCCCGGGACAGTGCCCTACGAGCAGTACTTC
v_call: TRBV5-5; j_call: TRBJ1-1; clone_size: -; d_call: -; cdr3_aa: CASSSLGSTEAFF; cdr3_nt: TGTGCCAGCAGCTCGTTGGGGAGCACTGAAGCTTTCTTT
v_call: TRBV3-1/TRBV3-2; j_call: TRBJ1-1; clone_size: -; d_call: -; cdr3_aa: CASSQTGISAEAFF; cdr3_nt: TGTGCCAGCAGCCAAACAGGGATTAGCGCTGAAGCTTTCTTT
v_call: TRBV6-2/TRBV6-3; j_call: TRBJ1-4; clone_size: -; d_call: -; cdr3_aa: CASSYAGTTNEKLFF; cdr3_nt: TGTGCCAGCAGTTACGCAGGGACAACTAATGAAAAACTGTTTTTT
v_call: TRBV9; j_call: TRBJ2-3; clone_size: -; d_call: -; cdr3_aa: CASSVATLKGSADTQYF; cdr3_nt: TGTGCCAGCAGCGTAGCTACTCTCAAGGGGTCGGCAGATACGCAGTATTTT
v_call: TRBV5-6; j_call: TRBJ1-5; clone_size: once; d_call: -; cdr3_aa: CASSLGPGVKSNQPQHF; cdr3_nt: TGTGCCAGCAGCTTGGGGCCAGGGGTTAAAAGCAATCAGCCCCAGCATTTT
v_call: TRBV10-3; j_call: TRBJ2-1; clone_size: -; d_call: TRBD2; cdr3_aa: CAISRTSGSYNEQFF; cdr3_nt: TGTGCCATCAGTAGGACTAGCGGATCCTACAATGAGCAGTTCTTC
v_call: TRBV7-6; j_call: TRBJ2-7; clone_size: once; d_call: TRBD1; cdr3_aa: CASSLSRQGDNEQYF; cdr3_nt: TGTGCCAGCAGCTTAAGCCGACAGGGAGACAACGAGCAGTACTTC
v_call: TRBV27; j_call: TRBJ2-7; clone_size: -; d_call: -; cdr3_aa: CASSLWALAHEQYF; cdr3_nt: TGTGCCAGCAGTTTATGGGCCCTCGCTCACGAGCAGTACTTC
v_call: TRBV7-2; j_call: TRBJ2-1; clone_size: -; d_call: -; cdr3_aa: CASSLSREIEQFF; cdr3_nt: TGTGCCAGCAGCCTTTCGAGGGAGATTGAGCAGTTCTTC
v_call: TRBV7-2; j_call: TRBJ1-5; clone_size: -; d_call: -; cdr3_aa: CASSRHRDQPQHF; cdr3_nt: TGTGCCAGCAGCCGCCACAGGGATCAGCCCCAGCATTTT
v_call: TRBV28; j_call: TRBJ1-1; clone_size: -; d_call: -; cdr3_aa: CASSSGLAFF; cdr3_nt: TGTGCCAGCAGTTCTGGCCTGGCTTTCTTT
v_call: TRBV4-1; j_call: TRBJ1-5; clone_size: -; d_call: -; cdr3_aa: CASSQDPGSGNQPQHF; cdr3_nt: TGCGCCAGCAGCCAAGATCCTGGCAGTGGCAATCAGCCCCAGCATTTT
v_call: TRBV6-4; j_call: TRBJ2-3; clone_size: -; d_call: -; cdr3_aa: CASSESTSTDTQYF; cdr3_nt: TGTGCCAGCAGTGAAAGTACAAGCACAGATACGCAGTATTTT
v_call: TRBV19; j_call: TRBJ1-3; clone_size: -; d_call: TRBD1; cdr3_aa: CASSSRTGILSSGNTIYF; cdr3_nt: TGTGCCAGTAGTTCACGGACAGGTATCTTAAGCTCTGGAAACACCATATATTTT
v_call: TRBV7-9; j_call: TRBJ1-2; clone_size: -; d_call: TRBD1; cdr3_aa: CASSFSQGVTGSYGYTF; cdr3_nt: TGTGCCAGCAGCTTTTCCCAGGGGGTGACGGGGTCCTATGGCTACACCTTC
v_call: TRBV7-2; j_call: TRBJ1-4; clone_size: -; d_call: TRBD1; cdr3_aa: CASSLDRGREKLFF; cdr3_nt: TGTGCCAGCAGCTTGGACAGGGGGCGTGAAAAACTGTTTTTT
v_call: TRBV10-1; j_call: TRBJ2-3; clone_size: once; d_call: -; cdr3_aa: CASSDGGHTDTQYF; cdr3_nt: TGCGCCAGCAGTGACGGCGGACACACAGATACGCAGTATTTT
v_call: TRBV6-1; j_call: TRBJ1-2; clone_size: once; d_call: -; cdr3_aa: CASSEQTGYGYTF; cdr3_nt: TGTGCCAGCAGTGAACAAACAGGGTATGGCTACACCTTC
v_call: TRBV30; j_call: TRBJ1-2; clone_size: -; d_call: -; cdr3_aa: CAWSGDSYSYGYTF; cdr3_nt: TGTGCCTGGAGTGGAGACTCATACTCCTATGGCTACACCTTC
v_call: TRBV4-3; j_call: TRBJ1-2; clone_size: -; d_call: -; cdr3_aa: CASSQEGGYGYTF; cdr3_nt: TGCGCCAGCAGCCAAGAGGGGGGCTATGGCTACACCTTC
v_call: TRBV10-3; j_call: TRBJ1-2; clone_size: -; d_call: -; cdr3_aa: CAITVGDYGYTF; cdr3_nt: TGTGCCATCACGGTAGGAGACTATGGCTACACCTTC
v_call: TRBV29-1; j_call: TRBJ2-3; clone_size: -; d_call: -; cdr3_aa: CRGGQSFDTQYF; cdr3_nt: TGCAGGGGCGGACAGAGCTTTGATACGCAGTATTTT
v_call: TRBV5-1; j_call: TRBJ2-3; clone_size: -; d_call: TRBD2; cdr3_aa: CASSFPSGRAGDTQYF; cdr3_nt: TGCGCCAGCAGTTTTCCTAGCGGGAGGGCCGGTGATACGCAGTATTTT
v_call: TRBV28; j_call: TRBJ2-3; clone_size: -; d_call: -; cdr3_aa: CASRSGGKGVAGTDTQYF; cdr3_nt: TGTGCCAGCAGGTCGGGCGGGAAAGGGGTGGCCGGCACAGATACGCAGTATTTT
v_call: TRBV9; j_call: TRBJ2-2; clone_size: -; d_call: -; cdr3_aa: CASCPGIGFTGELFF; cdr3_nt: TGTGCCTCCTGCCCGGGGATAGGTTTCACCGGGGAGCTGTTTTTT
v_call: TRBV30; j_call: TRBJ1-1; clone_size: -; d_call: TRBD1; cdr3_aa: CAWRGTGVKGTEAFF; cdr3_nt: TGTGCCTGGAGGGGGACAGGGGTAAAGGGCACTGAAGCTTTCTTT
v_call: TRBV19; j_call: TRBJ2-2; clone_size: -; d_call: -; cdr3_aa: CASSMGLGGHRRIGELFF; cdr3_nt: TGTGCCAGTAGTATGGGATTAGGGGGACACCGGAGGATCGGGGAGCTGTTTTTT
v_call: TRBV4-1; j_call: TRBJ1-4; clone_size: -; d_call: -; cdr3_aa: CASSHGGRTLNEKLFF; cdr3_nt: TGCGCCAGCAGCCACGGAGGACGGACGCTTAATGAAAAACTGTTTTTT
v_call: TRBV7-2; j_call: TRBJ2-1; clone_size: -; d_call: TRBD2; cdr3_aa: CASSLREAGLAYNEQFF; cdr3_nt: TGTGCCAGCAGCTTAAGGGAGGCAGGACTAGCCTACAATGAGCAGTTCTTC
v_call: TRBV6-2/TRBV6-3; j_call: TRBJ1-3; clone_size: -; d_call: TRBD1; cdr3_aa: CASSLGQASSGNTIYF; cdr3_nt: TGTGCCAGCAGTCTGGGACAGGCGAGCTCTGGAAACACCATATATTTT
v_call: TRBV27; j_call: TRBJ2-2; clone_size: -; d_call: TRBD2; cdr3_aa: CASRGQLAGGTTGELFF; cdr3_nt: TGTGCCAGCAGAGGACAACTAGCGGGAGGGACCACCGGGGAGCTGTTTTTT
v_call: TRBV10-2; j_call: TRBJ1-2; clone_size: -; d_call: TRBD1; cdr3_aa: CASSEGTGLGCTF; cdr3_nt: TGCGCCAGCAGTGAAGGGACAGGGTTAGGATGCACCTTC
v_call: TRBV7-9; j_call: TRBJ2-7; clone_size: -; d_call: TRBD1; cdr3_aa: CASSQGGTGDIYEQYF; cdr3_nt: TGTGCCAGCAGCCAGGGAGGGACAGGGGATATCTACGAGCAGTACTTC
v_call: TRBV6-4; j_call: TRBJ1-1; clone_size: few; d_call: -; cdr3_aa: CASSTEPYTEAFF; cdr3_nt: TGTGCCAGCAGCACAGAGCCTTACACTGAAGCTTTCTTT
v_call: TRBV2; j_call: TRBJ1-2; clone_size: -; d_call: TRBD1; cdr3_aa: CASWVGTVYGYTF; cdr3_nt: TGTGCCAGCTGGGTCGGGACAGTCTATGGCTACACCTTC
v_call: TRBV2; j_call: TRBJ1-6; clone_size: -; d_call: TRBD1; cdr3_aa: CASRGQGGSPLHF; cdr3_nt: TGTGCCAGCAGGGGACAGGGCGGCTCACCCCTCCACTTT
v_call: TRBV28; j_call: TRBJ2-1; clone_size: -; d_call: TRBD1; cdr3_aa: CASSTPGTVSYNEQFF; cdr3_nt: TGTGCCAGCAGTACCCCCGGGACAGTGTCCTACAATGAGCAGTTCTTC
v_call: TRBV5-4; j_call: TRBJ2-1; clone_size: once; d_call: TRBD2; cdr3_aa: CASSRSGTSGRNNEQFF; cdr3_nt: TGTGCCAGCAGCCGATCCGGGACTAGTGGGAGAAACAATGAGCAGTTCTTC
v_call: TRBV3-1/TRBV3-2; j_call: TRBJ2-2; clone_size: -; d_call: -; cdr3_aa: CASSWEEPTGELFF; cdr3_nt: TGTGCCAGCTCCTGGGAGGAGCCCACCGGGGAGCTGTTTTTT
v_call: TRBV10-3; j_call: TRBJ2-7; clone_size: -; d_call: TRBD2; cdr3_aa: CAIGLAGAGEQYF; cdr3_nt: TGTGCCATCGGACTAGCGGGGGCCGGCGAGCAGTACTTC
v_call: TRBV6-2/TRBV6-3; j_call: TRBJ2-1; clone_size: -; d_call: -; cdr3_aa: CASTPWTRNNEQFF; cdr3_nt: TGTGCCAGCACCCCATGGACTCGGAATAATGAGCAGTTCTTC
v_call: TRBV14; j_call: TRBJ2-7; clone_size: -; d_call: -; cdr3_aa: CASSQDERRDEQYF; cdr3_nt: TGTGCCAGCAGCCAAGATGAGAGGCGGGATGAGCAGTACTTC
v_call: TRBV19; j_call: TRBJ2-7; clone_size: once; d_call: TRBD2; cdr3_aa: CASSMVSGGAGEQYF; cdr3_nt: TGTGCCAGTAGTATGGTTAGCGGGGGGGCCGGCGAGCAGTACTTC